These 11 T cell receptor beta chains were all obtained from the same sample, sequenced in a study of T cell responses to AZD1222 COVID-19 vaccine. Clones were sequenced by immunoSEQ multiplex PCR, and TCRdb holds only the in-frame ones, with some missing. This sample has roughly 93,000 clones, with 89% found just once. The specimen comprised peripheral blood, sampled on day 0 of AZD1222 vaccination. These receptors came from an adult in good health.

The chain employs TRBV7-2 and TRBJ2-1; D is perhaps TRBD2 (6 bases). The ends were cut back, 1 base at V and 7 bases at J, with 11 bases in the middle. The CDR3 consists of 14 residues. Per the germline V gene, CDR1 is SGHTA and CDR2 is FQGNSA. CDR3 sequence reads: CASSLDGGRNEQFF. DNA for the CDR3: TGTGCCAGCAGCTTAGACGGTGGGAGGAATGAGCAGTTCTTC.

Only a few counts were recorded for this clone. The sample has other DNA sequences that encode this CDR3 too. V is TRBV5-4 and J is TRBJ1-5; D ambiguous. With 4 bases removed from V and 3 bases from J, the gap between germline ends came to 5 bases. The germline V gene encodes CDR1 SGHNT and CDR2 YYREEE (reference sequence). The length of the CDR3 is 12 residues. The CDR3 region has the DNA TGTGCCAGCAGCCTAGACAATCAGCCCCAGCATTTT. It codes for CASSLDNQPQHF.

The count of this clone is one. V is TRBV15 and J is TRBJ2-2; 7 bases line up with TRBD2. The germline CDR1 and CDR2 sequences are LNHNV and YYDKDF (reference sequence). J lost 4 bases, V lost 0 bases, and 8 bases had no gene match. This CDR3 region has 17 residues. Here the CDR3 reads CATSRDRPSGGTGELFF. CDR3 DNA: TGTGCCACCAGCAGAGATCGTCCTAGCGGAGGCACCGGGGAGCTGTTTTTT.

V is TRBV6-2 or TRBV6-3 and J is TRBJ1-6; the D is unclear. V shed 5 bases and J shed 0 bases, with 14 bases lying between them. There are 17 residues in the CDR3. CDR1 and CDR2 from the germline V gene are MNHEY and SVGEGT. CDR3 protein: CASSNEQWSSYNSPLHF. CDR3 DNA: TGTGCCAGCAGTAATGAACAGTGGAGCTCCTATAATTCACCCCTCCACTTT.

This clone was seen once. The chain combines TRBV19 with TRBJ1-5; no firm D call. Per the germline V gene, CDR1 is LNHDA and CDR2 is SQIVND (reference sequence). V was pared by 6 bases and J by 1 base, with 22 bases between. The CDR3 consists of 18 residues. CDR3: CASSLYRAPMGSNQPQHF. In nucleotides, the CDR3 is TGTGCCAGTAGCCTCTACCGGGCTCCTATGGGAAGCAATCAGCCCCAGCATTTT.

The gene calls are TRBV29-1 and TRBJ1-4; D might be TRBD1 (5 bases). The V end lost 4 bases, the J end lost 3 bases, and 9 bases lay between the germline ends. Germline V gene sequence: CDR1 SQVTM, CDR2 ANQGSEA. The CDR3 has 13 residues. CDR3: CSVGLGANEKLFF. Here the CDR3 DNA reads TGCAGCGTTGGGCTGGGGGCTAATGAAAAACTGTTTTTT.

The chain employs TRBV19 and TRBJ1-4; a possible D gene is TRBD1 (6 bases). In germline, CDR1 is LNHDA, CDR2 SQIVND (reference sequence). This CDR3 is 14 amino acids long. V was shortened by 8 bases and J by 8 bases, with 18 bases between the two germline ends. The CDR3, as DNA: TGTGCCAGTGGAGCAGGGGACTTTTGGGAAAAACTGTTTTTT. It translates to CASGAGDFWEKLFF.

J is TRBJ2-7 and V is TRBV19; 8 bases line up with TRBD2. CDR3 length: 14 residues. V was pared by 4 bases and J by 6 bases, with 8 bases of the junction left unmatched. Germline V lookup: CDR1 LNHDA, CDR2 SQIVND (reference sequence). The CDR3 sequence is CASSTQGLVGEQYF. The CDR3 DNA reads TGTGCCAGTAGTACCCAGGGACTAGTTGGCGAGCAGTACTTC. Using reference TRBV19 and TRBJ2-7 for the parts outside the CDR3, the full variable domain is DGGITQSPKYLFRKEGQNVTLSCEQNLNHDAMYWYRQDPGQGLRLIYYSQIVNDFQKGDIAEGYSVSREKKESFPLTVTSAQKNPTAFYLCASSTQGLVGEQYFGPGTRLTVT.

The V and J genes are TRBV18 and TRBJ1-5, with 10 bases fitting TRBD1. V dropped 5 bases and J dropped 6; count of bases not matched to a gene: 10. The CDR3 loop spans 16 amino acids. From germline, CDR1 is KGHSH and CDR2 LQKENI. The DNA of the CDR3 is TGTGCCAGCTCAAGCGGGACAGGGGCGCGGGGTCAGCCCCAGCATTTT. It encodes CASSSGTGARGQPQHF.

V gene TRBV6-1 combines with J gene TRBJ1-2, with TRBD1 matching over 8 bases. CDR1 is MNHNS and CDR2 is SASEGT in the germline V gene. This CDR3 spans 14 amino acids. After removal of 2 bases from V and 4 bases from J, the junction contained 3 bases not matched to a gene. The CDR3 loop is CASSEIGQGYGYTF. The CDR3 nucleotides read TGTGCCAGCAGTGAAATAGGACAGGGCTATGGCTACACCTTC.

The chain combines TRBV24-1 with TRBJ2-2; the D gene is possibly TRBD1 (5 bases). Trimming took 4 bases from V and 4 from J, leaving 15 bases between them. The CDR3 sequence is 16 residues long. Germline values: CDR1 KGHDR, CDR2 SFDVKD. CDR3 coding DNA: TGTGCCACCAGTGACTATCAGGGTACGGGCACCGGGGAGCTGTTTTTT. Its translation is CATSDYQGTGTGELFF.